A selection of T cell receptor beta chains follows, all from one sample in a study of T cell responses to AZD1222 COVID-19 vaccine. Assay used: immunoSEQ multiplex PCR; TCRdb lists only in-frame clones, some missing. In the table there are about 92,000 clones, about nine tenths of which are singletons. The sequencing used peripheral blood, collected on day 0 of AZD1222 vaccination. The receptors shown here come from an adult in good health. CDR3s leave out the opening cysteine and the closing phenylalanine or tryptophan. The D gene is left open where the match is weak.

TRBV2 | TRBD1 | ASSEQGGGNQPQH
TRBV2 | - | ASSGTHNYGYT
TRBV7-9 | - | ASSFGDTGEAF
TRBV7-2 | TRBD2 | ASSLPSTSGDTQY
TRBV30 | - | AWSNFGGRNQPQH
TRBV5-1 | TRBD1 | ASSVGQGKPDTQY
TRBV19 | TRBD1 | ASSIGQGTDTQY
TRBV7-9 | - | ASSLDFGADTQY
TRBV7-2 | TRBD1 | ASSLTGVRGPQH
TRBV12-2 | - | ASPPRSEAAQETQY
TRBV7-6 | - | ASSVHLGQTNTEAF
TRBV19 | TRBD1 | ASSDRGPSTDTQY
TRBV19 | TRBD2 | ASSRGGSSYEQY
TRBV7-3 | - | ASSSNHASNEQF
TRBV11-2 | - | ASSPRLNTNTGELF
TRBV28 | - | ASSLVRSNQPQH
TRBV4-3 | TRBD1 | ASSPQPGTGVDQPQH
TRBV29-1 | TRBD1 | SVKDRGYEQY
TRBV19 | TRBD2 | ASASGTSAHYEQY
TRBV15 | TRBD2 | ATSRDDGRPSYEQY
TRBV27 | - | ASSPPGGSPLH
TRBV7-9 | - | ASSTRGNSNEQY
TRBV28 | - | ASSFLRLEKLF
TRBV3-1/TRBV3-2 | TRBD1 | ASSDRDREAF
TRBV29-1 | - | SVGVGDIQY
TRBV18 | - | ASSQGTESPLH
TRBV5-1 | - | ASSIGGSSYNSPLH
TRBV3-1/TRBV3-2 | - | ASSPYDTMNTEAF
TRBV12-3/TRBV12-4 | - | ASSFRGAMALH
TRBV6-5 | - | ASSLLDDNSPLH
TRBV7-2 | - | ASSLATGTGELF